This is a list of T cell receptor beta chains from one sample in a study of blood T cell repertoires in COVID-19. The assay was immunoSEQ multiplex PCR, and TCRdb's table has in-frame clones only and misses some. The sample has tens of thousands of clones; 80% are singletons. Specimen: peripheral blood. These receptors all come from a woman aged 70-85 years with acute or convalescent COVID-19. Both conserved end residues are part of each CDR3.

j_call | v_call | cdr3_aa
TRBJ1-2 | TRBV19 | CASSAGTGGPYTF
TRBJ2-3 | TRBV2 | CASKEGLGPTDTQYF
TRBJ2-1 | TRBV6-5 | CASRPLVNEQFF
TRBJ2-5 | TRBV7-2 | CASSLMRGETQYF
TRBJ1-4 | TRBV6-1 | CASSERGRQGKLFF
TRBJ2-3 | TRBV7-8 | CASSLLTSGGGDTQYF
TRBJ2-1 | TRBV28 | CASSLWQGEQFF
TRBJ1-2 | TRBV5-4 | CASSLGAPANYGYTF
TRBJ2-3 | TRBV5-1 | CASSVGTSGRSGDTQYF
TRBJ2-1 | TRBV5-1 | CASSLLGQGVYNEQFF
TRBJ1-1 | TRBV6-5 | CASSPESGGNTEAFF
TRBJ2-7 | TRBV2 | CASSAGLAGGRGAYEQYF
TRBJ2-1 | TRBV3-1/TRBV3-2 | CASSPRNPGLAKRQFF
TRBJ2-1 | TRBV7-6 | CASSLGIAGGPGPGEQFF
TRBJ2-1 | TRBV27 | CASRGQGLAGVNEQFF
TRBJ2-5 | TRBV7-9 | CASSLGDRGGQETQYF
TRBJ1-2 | TRBV14 | CASSQDRLIGYGYTF
TRBJ2-3 | TRBV7-6 | CASSPGTISTDTQYF
TRBJ2-1 | TRBV11-3 | CASSGGGLAGGSEQFF
TRBJ2-7 | TRBV10-3 | CAIRDTSGFPYEQYF
TRBJ1-1 | TRBV4-1 | CASSETGTGDNTEAFF
TRBJ1-2 | TRBV18 | CASSPYDRAGGYTF
TRBJ2-1 | TRBV19 | CASSITLASSYNEQFF
TRBJ2-7 | TRBV6-5 | CASVSGLLPKQYF
TRBJ1-2 | TRBV25-1 | CASTKSETGGDYTF
TRBJ2-3 | TRBV6-5 | CASMGTSGSWDTQYF
TRBJ1-4 | TRBV7-9 | CASSFTGGPANEKLFF
TRBJ2-1 | TRBV5-1 | CASSRSLAGDNEQFF
TRBJ2-7 | TRBV27 | CASSFKRSYEQYF
TRBJ2-7 | TRBV5-4 | CAGSVIPSYEQYF
TRBJ2-7 | TRBV19 | CASSIALAVAYEQYF
TRBJ2-1 | TRBV5-1 | CASSPGLAGTYNEQFF
TRBJ2-3 | TRBV7-9 | CASTSVLAASTDTQYF
TRBJ1-5 | TRBV5-6 | CASSLGTGGEPQHF
TRBJ2-1 | TRBV10-3 | CAIQLAEYNEQFF
TRBJ2-1 | TRBV6-5 | CASGATATYNEQFF
TRBJ2-3 | TRBV12-3/TRBV12-4 | CASKKRDTQYF
TRBJ1-1 | TRBV7-9 | CASSSDRGPGDTEAFF
TRBJ2-5 | TRBV19 | CASSQGQGSQETQYF
TRBJ2-7 | TRBV6-5 | CASTRTGEGFYEQYF
TRBJ2-7 | TRBV6-5 | CASSYSTGPGVYEQYF
TRBJ1-2 | TRBV4-2 | CASSQDVGQINYGYTF
TRBJ2-5 | TRBV5-4 | CASSHTYRGAGGSMTQYF
TRBJ2-3 | TRBV3-1/TRBV3-2 | CASSQDQRGTDTQYF
TRBJ2-2 | TRBV5-1 | CASSLARLAGRLTNTGELFF
TRBJ2-1 | TRBV19 | CASSRGVEQFF
TRBJ1-3 | TRBV19 | CASSMGSPLLAGNTIYF
TRBJ2-6 | TRBV5-4 | CASSSRGTGANVLTF
TRBJ1-2 | TRBV2 | CASSRTENYGYTF
TRBJ2-3 | TRBV19 | CASSGKTSGSTDTQYF
TRBJ2-7 | TRBV9 | CASSVGPGFNEQYF
TRBJ1-1 | TRBV10-2 | CASRGFGQPGAFF
TRBJ1-1 | TRBV6-1 | CASSEQGARATEAFF
TRBJ1-4 | TRBV6-6 | CASRPPAGKKNEKLFF
TRBJ2-5 | TRBV7-2 | CASSSGQTRTQETQYF
TRBJ2-1 | TRBV7-6 | CASSEGLVGYNEQFF
TRBJ2-2 | TRBV2 | CASSAANTGELFF
TRBJ1-1 | TRBV29-1 | CSVIQGNTEAFF
TRBJ2-7 | TRBV10-3 | CAISEGQGASYEQYF
TRBJ2-7 | TRBV12-3/TRBV12-4 | CASTSQGYEQYF